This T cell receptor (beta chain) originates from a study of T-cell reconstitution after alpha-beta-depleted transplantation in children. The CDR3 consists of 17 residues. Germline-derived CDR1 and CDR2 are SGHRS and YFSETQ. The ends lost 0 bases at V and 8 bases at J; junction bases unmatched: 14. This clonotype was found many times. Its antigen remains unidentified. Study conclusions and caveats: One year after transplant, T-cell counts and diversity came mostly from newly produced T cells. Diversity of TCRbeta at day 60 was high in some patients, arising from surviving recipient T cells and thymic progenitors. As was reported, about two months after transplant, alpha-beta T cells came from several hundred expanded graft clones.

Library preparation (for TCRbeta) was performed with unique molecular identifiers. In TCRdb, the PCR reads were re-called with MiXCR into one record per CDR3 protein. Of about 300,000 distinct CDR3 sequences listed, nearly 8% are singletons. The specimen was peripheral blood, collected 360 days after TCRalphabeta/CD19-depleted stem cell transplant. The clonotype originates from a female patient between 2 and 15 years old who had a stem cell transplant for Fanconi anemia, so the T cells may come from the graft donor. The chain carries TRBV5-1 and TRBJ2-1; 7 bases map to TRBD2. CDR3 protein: CASSLVGRLAEPHEQFF. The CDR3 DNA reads TGCGCCAGCAGCTTGGTAGGTCGGCTAGCGGAGCCCCATGAGCAGTTCTTC.